This T cell receptor (beta chain) emerged from a study of blood T cell repertoires in COVID-19. About the study: Samples came from the United States, Italy and Spain, spanning acute and convalescent COVID-19. PBMCs, B-cell-depleted T cells, or T cells provided the cDNA or gDNA that made up the material.

Per the study methods: Nucleated cell counts were estimated from reference gene primer amplification. Here immunoSEQ multiplex PCR was the method, and the copy in TCRdb shows in-frame clones only, minus some. V, J and clone size are taken as reported in that table, and D and trimming were inferred from the DNA itself. The sample includes 150,000 or so clones, around 90% of them seen just once. This CDR3 is built from 14 residues. Trimming shortened V by 5 bases and J by 1 base, and 11 bases separated the two germline ends. The germline gives CDR1 MNHNY, CDR2 SVGAGI (reference sequence). This chain links TRBV6-6 with TRBJ1-1, with a tentative D call TRBD1 (6 bases). This receptor was taken from a human donor in a cohort sampled during active COVID-19. Sequencing was done on a sample of peripheral blood. CDR3 nucleotides: TGTGCCAGCAGTCACCGAGGGGGGAACACTGAAGCTTTCTTT. Its protein is CASSHRGGNTEAFF.